These 15 T cell receptor beta chains were all obtained from the same sample, sequenced in a study of PD-L1 blockade in urothelial cancer. Sample time point: peripheral blood 6 weeks after treatment start. Generated by immunoSEQ multiplex PCR, the TCRdb table keeps only in-frame clones and is missing some. The sample has about 36,000 clones; more than 80% are singletons. Sequenced here: PBMCs, sampled around atezolizumab (anti-PD-L1) treatment. The receptors derive from a man aged 35-49 years with urothelial cancer.

V and J are TRBV5-6 and TRBJ1-5; TRBD1 matches at 10 bases. The CDR3 is 14 residues long. CDR1 and CDR2 from the germline V gene are SGHDT and YYEEEE. V was clipped by 4 bases and J by 7 bases; unmatched bases: 5. CDR3 nucleotides: TGTGCCAGCAGCCAGGGACAGGGGAACCAGCCCCAGCATTTT. Its translation is CASSQGQGNQPQHF.

The CDR3 loop is CASSLGTANQPQHF. DNA for the CDR3: TGTGCCAGCAGCCTCGGGACAGCAAATCAGCCCCAGCATTTT. The chain employs TRBV11-2 and TRBJ1-5, with 7 bases identical to TRBD1. The CDR3 is made up of 14 amino acids. The V gene's germline CDR1 is SGHAT and CDR2 FQNNGV. Trimming at V came to 5 bases and at J to 4 bases, leaving 5 bases not matched to a gene.

The chain links TRBV29-1 to TRBJ2-5; 10 bases are shared with TRBD2. V lost 7 bases to trimming and J lost 3 bases; unmatched junction nucleotides: 14. The CDR3 is 16 amino acids. In germline, CDR1 is SQVTM, CDR2 ANQGSEA. The CDR3 here is CSGAQLGLADKETQYF. The CDR3 bases are TGCAGCGGCGCCCAACTAGGACTAGCGGATAAAGAGACCCAGTACTTC.

The chain recombines TRBV10-2 with TRBJ1-1, with D tentatively TRBD1 (6 bases). Germline loops: CDR1 WSHSY, CDR2 SAAADI. Trimming cost V 8 bases and J 6 bases, with 16 bases left between them. The CDR3 covers 13 residues. CDR3 in DNA: TGCGCCAGCCGTAGGGGGGAGGGGGCTGAAGCTTTCTTT. Its translation: CASRRGEGAEAFF.

This chain links TRBV19 with TRBJ1-3; a possible D gene is TRBD1 (5 bases). The CDR3 runs to 16 residues. V was shortened by 3 bases and J by 0 bases, with 12 bases between the two germline ends. CDR1 is LNHDA, CDR2 SQIVND, per germline (reference sequence). The CDR3 region has the DNA TGTGCCAGTAGTATTGATGGGGCTCACTCTGGAAACACCATATATTTT. Its translation is CASSIDGAHSGNTIYF.

The chain has TRBV14 and TRBJ2-7; 7 nucleotides line up with TRBD2. CDR1 and CDR2 from the germline V gene are SGHDN and FVKESK. The CDR3 covers 15 residues. The V and J ends lost 0 bases and 6 bases, in that order; junction bases with no gene match: 8. For the CDR3, the DNA is TGTGCCAGCAGCCAAGATCCCCCGGGGAGGGGCGAGCAGTACTTC. It is translated as CASSQDPPGRGEQYF.

CDR3 in DNA: TGTGCCAGCTTCGGTCCAAGCTCTGGAAACACCATATATTTT. It is translated as CASFGPSSGNTIYF. The chain uses TRBV18 and TRBJ1-3; no definite D call. Germline V gene lookup returns CDR1 KGHSH and CDR2 LQKENI. The V end was cut by 7 bases, the J end by 0 bases, with 10 bases between. CDR3 size: 14 residues.

The CDR3 is CASSLRLAGALGELFF. The CDR3 bases are TGTGCCAGCAGCTTACGACTAGCGGGAGCTCTCGGGGAGCTGTTTTTT. V usage is TRBV7-2 and J usage is TRBJ2-2, with 12 bases aligning to TRBD2. From germline, CDR1 is SGHTA and CDR2 FQGNSA. The V segment lost 2 bases and the J segment 7 bases; nucleotides outside the gene matches: 5. The CDR3 loop spans 16 amino acids.

The CDR3 DNA is TGTGCCAGCAGTCACACAGGGACAGAGACCCAGTACTTC. Its translation is CASSHTGTETQYF. This rearrangement joins TRBV27 to TRBJ2-5; maybe TRBD1 (6 bases). Trimming left V 5 bases short and J 4 bases short, with 11 bases between. This CDR3 contains 13 residues. The germline CDR1 and CDR2 sequences are MNHEY and SMNVEV (reference sequence).

V gene TRBV11-2 combines with J gene TRBJ2-2; perhaps TRBD1 as D (5 bases). CDR1 SGHAT and CDR2 FQNNGV come from the germline V gene. Between the trimmed V and J ends, which lost 5 bases and 3 bases, there was a span of 16 bases. There are 16 residues in the CDR3. CDR3 sequence (DNA): TGTGCCAGCAGCCAAAGGGGATTTCCCTACACCGGGGAGCTGTTTTTT. Amino acid sequence: CASSQRGFPYTGELFF. Variable domain in full (rest from reference TRBV11-2 and TRBJ2-2): EAGVAQSPRYKIIEKRQSVAFWCNPISGHATLYWYQQILGQGPKLLIQFQNNGVVDDSQLPKDRFSAERLKGVDSTLKIQPAKLEDSAVYLCASSQRGFPYTGELFFGEGSRLTVL.

This clone has more than one count but fewer than ten. The V gene is TRBV30, the J gene TRBJ1-1, with D possibly matching TRBD1 (6 bases). V was cut by 4 bases and J by 5 bases, with 14 bases left in between. This CDR3 is 13 amino acids long. The germline V gene has CDR1 GTSNPN and CDR2 SVGIG (reference sequence). The CDR3, as DNA: TGTGCCTGGAATCAGGGGCCGTGGACTGAAGCTTTCTTT. Protein sequence: CAWNQGPWTEAFF.

V is TRBV27 and J is TRBJ2-1; 10 bases align to TRBD2. This CDR3 region has 17 residues. The V gene end was trimmed by 3 bases and the J gene end by 6 bases; junction bases not matched to a gene: 11. Germline CDR1 MNHEY, CDR2 SMNVEV (reference sequence). The CDR3 loop reads CASSFRDLAGAGNEQFF. In DNA form, the CDR3 reads TGTGCCAGCAGTTTTAGGGACCTAGCGGGAGCTGGCAATGAGCAGTTCTTC.

This chain uses TRBV2 with TRBJ2-1; D is perhaps TRBD2 (5 bases). Germline CDR1 is SNHLY and CDR2 is FYNNEI. The CDR3 is made up of 13 amino acids. Trimming removed 9 bases from V and 2 bases from J, with 11 bases in between. The CDR3 reads CARGSTPYNEQFF. CDR3 nucleotide sequence: TGTGCCAGGGGGAGTACACCCTACAATGAGCAGTTCTTC.

The rearrangement links TRBV7-2 to TRBJ2-7, with D unresolved. V lost 0 bases, J lost 1 base, and 10 bases lay in between. This CDR3 has 15 residues. Germline V gene lookup returns CDR1 SGHTA and CDR2 FQGNSA. The CDR3 coding sequence is TGTGCCAGCAGCTTAGCCCCTAGTGATTCCTACGAGCAGTACTTC. Its protein is CASSLAPSDSYEQYF. The full variable domain, rest sourced from reference TRBV7-2 and TRBJ2-7, is GAGVSQSPSNKVTEKGKDVELRCDPISGHTALYWYRQSLGQGLEFLIYFQGNSAPDKSGLPSDRFSAERTGGSVSTLTIQRTQQEDSAVYLCASSLAPSDSYEQYFGPGTRLTVT.

This clone has a handful of counts. The V gene is TRBV15, the J gene TRBJ1-1; TRBD1 aligns across 7 bases. The CDR3 is made up of 15 amino acids. The V segment lost 4 bases and the J segment 8 bases; nucleotides outside the gene matches: 13. The V gene's germline CDR1 is LNHNV and CDR2 YYDKDF (reference sequence). CDR3 region: CATSKVQGSGSEAFF. The DNA for the CDR3 is TGTGCCACCAGCAAAGTACAGGGGTCCGGCTCGGAAGCTTTCTTT. The full variable domain, completed using reference TRBV15 and TRBJ1-1, is DAMVIQNPRYQVTQFGKPVTLSCSQTLNHNVMYWYQQKSSQAPKLLFHYYDKDFNNEADTPDNFQSRRPNTSFCFLDIRSPGLGDTAMYLCATSKVQGSGSEAFFGQGTRLTVV.